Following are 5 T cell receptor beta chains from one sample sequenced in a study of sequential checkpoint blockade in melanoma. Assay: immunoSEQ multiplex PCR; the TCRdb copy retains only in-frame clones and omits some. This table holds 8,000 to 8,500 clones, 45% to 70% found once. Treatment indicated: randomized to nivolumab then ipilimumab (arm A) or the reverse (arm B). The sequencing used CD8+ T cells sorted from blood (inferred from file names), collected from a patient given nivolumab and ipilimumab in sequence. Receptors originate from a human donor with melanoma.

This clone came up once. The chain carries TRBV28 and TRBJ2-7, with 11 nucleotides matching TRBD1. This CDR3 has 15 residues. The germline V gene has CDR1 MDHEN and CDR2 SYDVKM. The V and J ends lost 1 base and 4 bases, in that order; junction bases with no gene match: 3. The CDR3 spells CASSLYGQGAYEQYF. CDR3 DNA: TGTGCCAGCAGTTTATATGGACAGGGGGCGTACGAGCAGTACTTC.

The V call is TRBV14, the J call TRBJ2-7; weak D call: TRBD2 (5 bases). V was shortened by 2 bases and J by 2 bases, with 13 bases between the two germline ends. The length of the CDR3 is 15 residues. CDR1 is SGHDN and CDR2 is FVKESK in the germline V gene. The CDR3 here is CASSQSRDRAYEQYF. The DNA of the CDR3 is TGTGCCAGCAGCCAATCCCGGGATCGAGCCTACGAGCAGTACTTC. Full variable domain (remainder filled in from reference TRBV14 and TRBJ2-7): EAGVTQFPSHSVIEKGQTVTLRCDPISGHDNLYWYRRVMGKEIKFLLHFVKESKQDESGMPNNRFLAERTGGTYSTLKVQPAELEDSGVYFCASSQSRDRAYEQYFGPGTRLTVT.

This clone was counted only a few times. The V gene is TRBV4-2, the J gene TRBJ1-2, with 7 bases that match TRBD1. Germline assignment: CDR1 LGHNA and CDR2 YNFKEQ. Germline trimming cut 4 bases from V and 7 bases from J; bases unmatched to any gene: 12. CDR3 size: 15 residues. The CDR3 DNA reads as TGTGCCAGCAGCCCAGACAGGGCTCTTAGGGGTGGCTACACCTTC. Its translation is CASSPDRALRGGYTF.

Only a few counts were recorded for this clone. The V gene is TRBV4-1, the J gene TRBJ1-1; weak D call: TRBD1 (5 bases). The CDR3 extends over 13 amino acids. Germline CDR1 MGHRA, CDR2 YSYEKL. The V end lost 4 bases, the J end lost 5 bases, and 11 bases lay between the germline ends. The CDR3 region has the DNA TGCGCCAGCAGCCGTACAGGTCGGACTGAAGCTTTCTTT. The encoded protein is CASSRTGRTEAFF.

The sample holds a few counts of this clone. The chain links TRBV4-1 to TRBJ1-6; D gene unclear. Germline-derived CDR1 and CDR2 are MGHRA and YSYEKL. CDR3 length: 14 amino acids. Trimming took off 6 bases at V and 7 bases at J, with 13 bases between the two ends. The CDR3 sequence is CASSLRVGNSPLHF. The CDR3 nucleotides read TGCGCCAGCAGTCTCCGGGTAGGAAATTCACCCCTCCACTTT.